The clone carrying this T cell receptor (beta chain) was counted many times. A read error may produce the germline difference seen at one junction end. The sample comes from a study of molecular identifiers for immune sequencing clone quantification. This CDR3 region has 15 residues. Germline V gene lookup returns CDR1 DFQATT and CDR2 SNEGSKA (reference sequence). TCRdb analysed the PCR reads with MiXCR anew, one entry per CDR3 protein. This table has hundreds of thousands of distinct CDR3 sequences, over 25% appearing once. The gene calls are TRBV20-1 and TRBJ2-7; 11 bases align to TRBD2. This receptor was identified in a human donor in good health. Some libraries in this study had Jurkat cell RNA spiked in. Sequencing was performed on naive CD8+ T cells from blood, with Jurkat cell RNA spiked in. Subset meaning: FACS-sorted CD8+CD4-CCR7+CD45RA+ naive T cells. The CDR3, as DNA: TGCAGTGCTCGAGATCCGGGACTAGCGGTATACGAGCAGTACTTC. It yields the protein CSARDPGLAVYEQYF.